The 15 T cell receptor beta chains below were found in one sample sequenced in a study of tumor-infiltrating lymphocytes in primary liver carcinoma. Each 20-30 mg portion of unsorted bulk tissue served as the source for co-extraction of RNA and DNA. Using a constant-region primer together with ProtoScript II reverse transcriptase, TCR beta cDNA was made from 500 to 650 ng of total RNA. Modified slightly, ARM-PCR produced TCR beta libraries over three nested multiplex PCR rounds. The opening two PCR rounds, ten to eleven cycles each, paired TRBV1-TRBV30 forward primers with a C-beta reverse primer. TCRdb re-derived calls from the multiplex PCR reads in MiXCR, one entry per CDR3 protein. The sample holds 95,000 to 150,000 distinct CDR3 sequences, around two thirds seen once. Material: liver tumor tissue from sampling region 1. Described subset: tumor region T1, superior pole. The receptor source for this set is a woman aged 60-70 years with primary liver carcinoma and hepatitis B virus infection.

This clonotype was seen at least ten times. The rearrangement joins TRBV4-2 to TRBJ2-1; 13 nucleotides line up with TRBD2. This CDR3 comprises 21 residues. Germline V gene lookup returns CDR1 LGHNA and CDR2 YNFKEQ. The V segment lost 0 bases and the J segment 0 bases; nucleotides outside the gene matches: 11. In DNA form, the CDR3 reads TGTGCCAGCAGCCAAGACCGGACTAGCGGGAGACCCCCGGGCTCCTACAATGAGCAGTTCTTC. Its translation: CASSQDRTSGRPPGSYNEQFF.

This clonotype was seen repeatedly, ten times or more. The gene calls are TRBV14 and TRBJ1-1; 10 bases are a match to TRBD1. The CDR3 sequence is 16 residues long. The J segment lost 2 bases and the V segment lost 0 bases, leaving 3 bases of the junction unmatched. Germline CDR1 and CDR2: SGHDN and FVKESK. CDR3 nucleotides: TGTGCCAGCAGCCAAGACAGGGACAGGGGAAACACTGAAGCTTTCTTT. Encoded protein: CASSQDRDRGNTEAFF.

This clonotype was seen a handful of times. A read error is possible here, since a much larger clone lies one base away. V is TRBV28 and J is TRBJ2-5; D tentatively fits TRBD1 or TRBD2 (6 bases each). The CDR3 has 16 residues. Germline V gene data show CDR1 as MDHEN and CDR2 as SYDVKM. Trimming cost V 7 bases and J 7 bases, with 25 bases left between them. The CDR3: CASTSPGADAGLTQYF. CDR3 sequence (DNA): TGTGCCAGCACCTCCCCGGGGGCGGATGCAGGTCTGACCCAGTACTTC.

With respect to this clonotype: At one end, the junction sequence differs from germline, possibly due to a read error. The chain links TRBV4-1 to TRBJ1-6; D ambiguous. The CDR3 length is 14 residues. The germline CDR1 and CDR2 sequences are MGHRA and YSYEKL. The CDR3 protein is CASSQVRRDSPPHF. The DNA of the CDR3 is TGCGCCAGCAGCCAAGTGCGGAGGGATTCACCCCCCCACTTT.

The genes are TRBV11-2 and TRBJ2-5; D gene unclear. V lost 5 bases and J 2 bases, leaving 9 bases between the germline ends. The germline CDR1 and CDR2 sequences are SGHAT and FQNNGV. The CDR3 has 13 amino acids. The CDR3: CASSVRPQETQYF. The CDR3 DNA reads TGTGCCAGCAGCGTACGGCCGCAAGAGACCCAGTACTTC.

The chain links TRBV11-2 to TRBJ1-2; TRBD1 aligns across 7 bases. The CDR3 covers 14 residues. Germline V CDR1 and CDR2: SGHAT, FQNNGV. With 8 bases clipped from V and 7 bases from J, the junction kept 13 bases outside the gene matches. The CDR3 sequence: CASLEGASGGGYTF. The CDR3 coding sequence is TGTGCCAGCTTAGAGGGGGCCAGTGGCGGTGGCTACACCTTC.

This clonotype showed up just a few times. The chain uses TRBV5-5 and TRBJ2-5; possibly TRBD2 for D (5 bases). The CDR3 length is 17 residues. V was trimmed by 0 bases and J by 5 bases, leaving 20 bases between them. Germline CDR1 and CDR2: SGHKS and YYEKEE (reference sequence). DNA for the CDR3: TGTGCCAGCAGCTTGGGTACACCGGGATCTTCTGGCGAGACCCAGTACTTC. It specifies CASSLGTPGSSGETQYF. Full variable domain (outside the CDR3, taken from reference TRBV5-5 and TRBJ2-5): DAGVTQSPTHLIKTRGQQVTLRCSPISGHKSVSWYQQVLGQGPQFIFQYYEKEERGRGNFPDRFSARQFPNYSSELNVNALLLGDSALYLCASSLGTPGSSGETQYFGPGTRLLVL.

Comments on this clonotype: At one end the junction does not follow the germline gene, possibly because of a read error. The chain has TRBV11-2 and TRBJ2-5; D ambiguous. The CDR3 has 16 amino acids. Germline V gene sequence: CDR1 SGHAT, CDR2 FQNNGV. CDR3 protein: CANSLGMGYPGQTQYF. The CDR3 coding sequence is TGTGCCAACAGCTTGGGAATGGGTTATCCAGGACAGACCCAGTACTTC.

This clonotype was detected only a few times. The V and J genes are TRBV5-1 and TRBJ1-1; D call uncertain. The CDR3 loop spans 13 amino acids. Trimming shortened V by 0 bases and J by 4 bases, and 7 bases separated the two germline ends. Germline V CDR1 and CDR2: SGHRS, YFSETQ. The CDR3 is CASSLAIGTEAFF. In DNA, the CDR3 is TGCGCCAGCAGCTTGGCGATTGGCACTGAAGCTTTCTTT.

V is TRBV11-2 and J is TRBJ2-5; 8 bases are shared with TRBD2. Germline assignment: CDR1 SGHAT and CDR2 FQNNGV. CDR3 size: 16 residues. The V and J ends lost 2 bases and 4 bases, in that order; junction bases with no gene match: 9. CDR3 protein: CASSLTRAGARETQYF. CDR3 sequence (DNA): TGTGCCAGCAGCTTAACGCGAGCGGGGGCCCGAGAGACCCAGTACTTC.

In the case of this clonotype: It may be a read error: a sequence one base away is much more abundant. V gene TRBV12-3 or TRBV12-4 combines with J gene TRBJ1-3; D uncertain. Between the trimmed V and J ends, which lost 9 bases and 0 bases, there was a span of 12 bases. This CDR3 region has 14 residues. CDR3 in amino acids: CARSPVYSGNTIYF. In DNA form, the CDR3 reads TGTGCCAGGAGTCCTGTCTACTCTGGAAACACCATATATTTT.

This clonotype was seen many times. V is TRBV6-5 and J is TRBJ2-3; 10 positions match TRBD2. Trimming removed 0 bases from V and 7 bases from J; junction bases left unmatched: 4. From germline, CDR1 is MNHEY and CDR2 SVGAGI. CDR3 length equals 15 residues. CDR3 region: CASSYSGTSANTQYF. CDR3 in DNA: TGTGCCAGCAGTTACTCGGGGACTAGCGCGAATACGCAGTATTTT.

As regards this clonotype: The junction differs from germline at one of its ends, possibly a read error. The rearrangement uses TRBV4-2 and TRBJ2-7; 9 nucleotides align to TRBD2. This CDR3 is built from 17 residues. Per germline, CDR1 LGHNA and CDR2 YNFKEQ. The CDR3 DNA sequence: TGTGCCAGCAGCCAAGAGGATGGACTAGCGCGTTCCTACGACCAGTACTTC. As protein: CASSQEDGLARSYDQYF.

The chain combines TRBV7-3 with TRBJ2-5, with 8 bases fitting TRBD2. V lost 2 bases and J lost 7; bases outside the gene matches: 6. Germline V lookup: CDR1 SGHTA, CDR2 FQGTGA. The CDR3 covers 14 residues. CDR3: CASSLSGGVGTQYF. In DNA, the CDR3 is TGTGCCAGCAGCTTATCGGGAGGGGTCGGGACCCAGTACTTC.

In its sample, this clonotype was seen many times. The chain is built from TRBV5-6 and TRBJ1-1; D remains ambiguous. This CDR3 has 13 amino acids. The V gene lost 0 bases and the J gene lost 1 base, with 4 bases spanning the gap. Germline CDR1 is SGHDT and CDR2 is YYEEEE. The CDR3 reads CASSLGRNTEAFF. The CDR3 coding sequence is TGTGCCAGCAGCTTGGGTAGGAACACTGAAGCTTTCTTT.